The clone carrying this T cell receptor beta chain has a single count. Antigen specificity is unknown. Related graft donors supplied nonmyeloablative bone marrow transplants, and mixed chimerism was transient. Thawed PBMCs were FACS-sorted into unstimulated CD4+CD25+CD127- regulatory T cells, CD4+CD25- non-regulatory cells, CD4 and CD8 cells. TCRdb's table, derived via immunoSEQ multiplex PCR, lists solely in-frame clones and lacks some. The data hold about 50,000 clones, with roughly 89% observed a single time. The sample belongs to a study of Tregs in tolerant kidney transplant recipients. Study findings and constraints: Antigen-driven expansion was suggested because donor-specific Tregs expanded more than all Tregs in tolerant patients. Expanding Tregs on activated donor B cells appeared to best identify donor-specific TCRbeta clones.

The TCR comes from a human patient who received a combined kidney and bone marrow transplant. Some T cells may be provided by the graft donor. Material: CD8+ T cells from blood (PBMCs), obtained 12 months after the transplant.

The CDR3 bases are TGTGCCAGCAGCCCCCGACAGAGACCCTACGAGCAGTACTTC. Translation gives CASSPRQRPYEQYF. This sequence joins TRBV4-2 and TRBJ2-7, with D tentatively TRBD1 (5 bases). V shed 4 bases and J shed 2 bases, with 12 bases lying between them. Germline V CDR1 and CDR2: LGHNA, YNFKEQ. The CDR3 runs 14 residues.